These T cell receptor beta chains were read from a single sample in a study of T-cell reconstitution after alpha-beta-depleted transplantation in children. MiXCR, run by TCRdb on the PCR reads, gives a single entry per CDR3 protein. The table includes about 590,000 distinct CDR3 sequences, 10% to 15% detected once. The sample consisted of PBMCs, mostly from graft donor cells, taken 360 days after TCRalphabeta/CD19-depleted stem cell transplant. The receptor set was obtained from a male patient younger than 18 who had a stem cell transplant for acute myeloid leukemia, so the T cells may come from the graft donor. Each CDR3 is given with its conserved first and last residue. The order of the fields is clone size, D gene, J gene, V gene, CDR3 protein, CDR3 DNA. A D gene is named only where the DNA matches it firmly. Expanded clones are given a class, and other clones once, few, many or no size at all.

clone size: NA; D gene: NA; J gene: TRBJ1-2; V gene: TRBV12-3/TRBV12-4; CDR3 protein: CASGNTGFYGYTF; CDR3 DNA: TGTGCCAGCGGAAATACAGGTTTCTATGGCTACACCTTC
clone size: few; D gene: TRBD1; J gene: TRBJ2-7; V gene: TRBV25-1; CDR3 protein: CASSELGTGVYYEQYF; CDR3 DNA: TGTGCCAGCAGTGAATTAGGGACAGGGGTTTACTACGAGCAGTACTTC
clone size: many; D gene: NA; J gene: TRBJ2-3; V gene: TRBV20-1; CDR3 protein: CSAADGGTSTDTQYF; CDR3 DNA: TGCAGTGCTGCCGACGGAGGGACCAGCACAGATACGCAGTATTTT
clone size: many; D gene: NA; J gene: TRBJ2-3; V gene: TRBV20-1; CDR3 protein: CSASVSGYTDTQYF; CDR3 DNA: TGCAGTGCTAGCGTCTCAGGGTACACAGATACGCAGTATTTT
clone size: NA; D gene: TRBD2; J gene: TRBJ2-2; V gene: TRBV6-1; CDR3 protein: CASSPLAGSFGELFF; CDR3 DNA: TGTGCCAGCAGCCCACTAGCGGGATCGTTCGGGGAGCTGTTTTTT
clone size: few; D gene: TRBD1; J gene: TRBJ1-6; V gene: TRBV15; CDR3 protein: CATSRGDRASPLHF; CDR3 DNA: TGTGCCACCAGCAGAGGTGACAGGGCTTCACCCCTCCACTTT
clone size: few; D gene: TRBD2; J gene: TRBJ2-2; V gene: TRBV27; CDR3 protein: CASSFSTSGRSGELFF; CDR3 DNA: TGTGCCAGCAGTTTCTCTACTAGCGGGAGGTCCGGGGAGCTGTTTTTT
clone size: few; D gene: NA; J gene: TRBJ1-2; V gene: TRBV12-3/TRBV12-4; CDR3 protein: CASSLLSGHDSGGYTF; CDR3 DNA: TGTGCCAGCAGTTTACTCTCGGGACATGATTCCGGTGGCTACACCTTC
clone size: many; D gene: NA; J gene: TRBJ1-2; V gene: TRBV20-1; CDR3 protein: CSARSPGVSLGYTF; CDR3 DNA: TGCAGTGCTAGAAGTCCCGGAGTTTCATTGGGCTACACCTTC
clone size: few; D gene: NA; J gene: TRBJ2-7; V gene: TRBV7-6; CDR3 protein: CASSLEGAGVNEQYF; CDR3 DNA: TGTGCCAGCAGCTTAGAGGGGGCGGGAGTGAACGAGCAGTACTTC
clone size: few; D gene: NA; J gene: TRBJ2-2; V gene: TRBV5-1; CDR3 protein: CASSLVRQNANTGELFF; CDR3 DNA: TGCGCCAGCAGCTTGGTGAGACAGAACGCGAACACCGGGGAGCTGTTTTTT
clone size: NA; D gene: NA; J gene: TRBJ2-1; V gene: TRBV12-3/TRBV12-4; CDR3 protein: CASSLIIGQEYNEQFF; CDR3 DNA: TGTGCCAGCAGTTTGATTATAGGGCAGGAGTACAATGAGCAGTTCTTC
clone size: many; D gene: NA; J gene: TRBJ2-5; V gene: TRBV20-1; CDR3 protein: CSARDLRSETQYF; CDR3 DNA: TGCAGTGCTAGAGATTTACGGTCGGAGACCCAGTACTTC
clone size: few; D gene: NA; J gene: TRBJ2-7; V gene: TRBV20-1; CDR3 protein: CSARVRGSGWAKEQYF; CDR3 DNA: TGCAGTGCTAGAGTTAGGGGGTCCGGGTGGGCTAAGGAGCAGTACTTC
clone size: few; D gene: NA; J gene: TRBJ2-7; V gene: TRBV11-2; CDR3 protein: CASSPRWGFGGRSSYEQYF; CDR3 DNA: TGTGCCAGCAGCCCCCGATGGGGGTTCGGGGGTAGAAGCTCCTACGAGCAGTACTTC
clone size: many; D gene: TRBD1; J gene: TRBJ2-4; V gene: TRBV18; CDR3 protein: CASSPIPGGEDIQYF; CDR3 DNA: TGTGCCAGCTCACCCATCCCAGGGGGCGAAGACATTCAGTACTTC
clone size: few; D gene: NA; J gene: TRBJ2-2; V gene: TRBV6-1; CDR3 protein: CASRITNTGELFF; CDR3 DNA: TGTGCCAGCCGGATTACGAACACCGGGGAGCTGTTTTTT
clone size: NA; D gene: NA; J gene: TRBJ2-6; V gene: TRBV5-6; CDR3 protein: CASSLVPNLPGANVLTF; CDR3 DNA: TGTGCCAGCAGCTTGGTTCCAAACCTCCCTGGGGCCAACGTCCTGACTTTC
clone size: many; D gene: NA; J gene: TRBJ2-2; V gene: TRBV28; CDR3 protein: CASSFPSTGDTGELFF; CDR3 DNA: TGTGCCAGCAGTTTCCCATCTACGGGTGACACCGGGGAGCTGTTTTTT
clone size: NA; D gene: NA; J gene: TRBJ2-1; V gene: TRBV19; CDR3 protein: CASSTTGLNHEQFF; CDR3 DNA: TGTGCCAGTAGTACGACTGGCCTAAACCATGAGCAGTTCTTC
clone size: few; D gene: TRBD2; J gene: TRBJ2-1; V gene: TRBV5-1; CDR3 protein: CASSPRLAGGGEQFF; CDR3 DNA: TGCGCCAGCAGCCCTCGACTAGCGGGAGGAGGTGAGCAGTTCTTC
clone size: few; D gene: NA; J gene: TRBJ2-1; V gene: TRBV7-6; CDR3 protein: CASSSSRADYNEQFF; CDR3 DNA: TGTGCCAGCAGCTCTAGCAGGGCGGACTACAATGAGCAGTTCTTC
clone size: many; D gene: TRBD1; J gene: TRBJ2-7; V gene: TRBV7-8; CDR3 protein: CASSHPGTGYEQYF; CDR3 DNA: TGTGCCAGCAGCCACCCCGGGACAGGGTACGAGCAGTACTTC
clone size: few; D gene: NA; J gene: TRBJ2-2; V gene: TRBV12-3/TRBV12-4; CDR3 protein: CASRPTAAGELFF; CDR3 DNA: TGTGCCAGCAGACCGACGGCGGCCGGGGAGCTGTTTTTT
clone size: many; D gene: NA; J gene: TRBJ2-2; V gene: TRBV28; CDR3 protein: CASSPPGTGELFF; CDR3 DNA: TGTGCCAGCAGTCCCCCGGGCACCGGGGAGCTGTTTTTT
clone size: many; D gene: TRBD2; J gene: TRBJ2-7; V gene: TRBV20-1; CDR3 protein: CSANFGGRGYEQYF; CDR3 DNA: TGCAGTGCTAATTTTGGCGGGAGAGGCTACGAGCAGTACTTC
clone size: few; D gene: TRBD2; J gene: TRBJ2-1; V gene: TRBV25-1; CDR3 protein: CASSKTSGSLGNEQFF; CDR3 DNA: TGTGCCAGCAGTAAGACTAGCGGGAGTCTAGGAAATGAGCAGTTCTTC
clone size: NA; D gene: TRBD1; J gene: TRBJ1-1; V gene: TRBV29-1; CDR3 protein: CSVLQSGGAFF; CDR3 DNA: TGCAGCGTTCTCCAGTCAGGGGGGGCTTTCTTT
clone size: few; D gene: TRBD2; J gene: TRBJ2-3; V gene: TRBV28; CDR3 protein: CASSPSGRPTDTQYF; CDR3 DNA: TGTGCCAGCAGTCCTAGCGGGAGGCCTACAGATACGCAGTATTTT
clone size: few; D gene: TRBD2; J gene: TRBJ2-1; V gene: TRBV5-1; CDR3 protein: CASSWGASGRGSYNEQFF; CDR3 DNA: TGCGCCAGCAGCTGGGGGGCTAGCGGGAGAGGGTCCTACAATGAGCAGTTCTTC
clone size: NA; D gene: TRBD2; J gene: TRBJ2-1; V gene: TRBV20-1; CDR3 protein: CSARGTSGSWNEQFF; CDR3 DNA: TGCAGTGCTAGGGGGACTAGCGGGAGTTGGAATGAGCAGTTCTTC
clone size: NA; D gene: NA; J gene: TRBJ2-6; V gene: TRBV24-1; CDR3 protein: CATSLNSGANVLTF; CDR3 DNA: TGTGCCACCAGTCTGAACTCTGGGGCCAACGTCCTGACTTTC
clone size: many; D gene: NA; J gene: TRBJ2-5; V gene: TRBV25-1; CDR3 protein: CASSDFGRSQETQYF; CDR3 DNA: TGTGCCAGCAGTGATTTTGGGAGGAGCCAAGAGACCCAGTACTTC
clone size: few; D gene: TRBD2; J gene: TRBJ2-1; V gene: TRBV20-1; CDR3 protein: CSARDPLWTSSTYNEQFF; CDR3 DNA: TGCAGTGCTAGAGATCCCTTATGGACTAGCAGTACATACAATGAGCAGTTCTTC
clone size: few; D gene: TRBD2; J gene: TRBJ2-3; V gene: TRBV6-2/TRBV6-3; CDR3 protein: CASSEAGGGTDTQYF; CDR3 DNA: TGTGCCAGCAGCGAAGCGGGAGGGGGCACAGATACGCAGTATTTT
clone size: NA; D gene: NA; J gene: TRBJ1-4; V gene: TRBV4-3; CDR3 protein: CASSQDGILTEKLFF; CDR3 DNA: TGCGCCAGCAGCCAAGACGGAATCCTAACGGAAAAACTGTTTTTT
clone size: NA; D gene: TRBD2; J gene: TRBJ2-7; V gene: TRBV5-5; CDR3 protein: CASSTEPAGGPYVEQYF; CDR3 DNA: TGTGCCAGCAGCACCGAACCAGCGGGAGGGCCGTATGTCGAGCAGTACTTC
clone size: few; D gene: NA; J gene: TRBJ1-1; V gene: TRBV6-1; CDR3 protein: CASTRALRYTEAFF; CDR3 DNA: TGTGCCAGCACTCGGGCCCTTCGGTACACTGAAGCTTTCTTT
clone size: NA; D gene: NA; J gene: TRBJ2-3; V gene: TRBV7-9; CDR3 protein: CASSFSPSTDTQYF; CDR3 DNA: TGTGCCAGCAGCTTCAGTCCGAGCACAGATACGCAGTATTTT
clone size: few; D gene: NA; J gene: TRBJ2-1; V gene: TRBV29-1; CDR3 protein: CSVGDGPNEQFF; CDR3 DNA: TGCAGCGTTGGGGACGGACCCAATGAGCAGTTCTTC
clone size: many; D gene: TRBD2; J gene: TRBJ2-7; V gene: TRBV29-1; CDR3 protein: CSVVSGNYEQYF; CDR3 DNA: TGCAGCGTTGTTAGCGGGAATTACGAGCAGTACTTC
clone size: many; D gene: NA; J gene: TRBJ2-4; V gene: TRBV29-1; CDR3 protein: CSVGGDRLQYF; CDR3 DNA: TGCAGCGTTGGGGGGGACAGATTACAGTACTTC
clone size: NA; D gene: TRBD1; J gene: TRBJ2-1; V gene: TRBV4-2; CDR3 protein: CASSQDMWGQGPHEQFF; CDR3 DNA: TGTGCCAGCAGCCAAGACATGTGGGGACAGGGACCCCATGAGCAGTTCTTC
clone size: NA; D gene: TRBD2; J gene: TRBJ2-1; V gene: TRBV5-6; CDR3 protein: CASSWGLVNEQFF; CDR3 DNA: TGTGCCAGCAGCTGGGGACTAGTCAATGAGCAGTTCTTC
clone size: few; D gene: NA; J gene: TRBJ2-7; V gene: TRBV6-2/TRBV6-3; CDR3 protein: CASKLSYEQYF; CDR3 DNA: TGTGCCTCGAAGCTCTCCTACGAGCAGTACTTC
clone size: NA; D gene: TRBD2; J gene: TRBJ2-3; V gene: TRBV28; CDR3 protein: CASSPWREGSTDTQYF; CDR3 DNA: TGTGCCAGCAGCCCCTGGCGGGAGGGAAGCACAGATACGCAGTATTTT
clone size: few; D gene: TRBD2; J gene: TRBJ2-1; V gene: TRBV4-3; CDR3 protein: CASSQGGGPPTSYNEQFF; CDR3 DNA: TGCGCCAGCAGCCAAGGGGGAGGGCCACCGACCTCCTACAATGAGCAGTTCTTC
clone size: NA; D gene: TRBD2; J gene: TRBJ2-7; V gene: TRBV3-1; CDR3 protein: CASSLTGTSGTVQYF; CDR3 DNA: TGTGCCAGCAGCCTCACCGGGACTAGCGGGACGGTGCAGTACTTC
clone size: NA; D gene: TRBD1; J gene: TRBJ2-7; V gene: TRBV5-1; CDR3 protein: CASSLPPRGNYEQYF; CDR3 DNA: TGCGCCAGCAGCTTGCCCCCCAGGGGGAACTACGAGCAGTACTTC
clone size: NA; D gene: TRBD2; J gene: TRBJ2-3; V gene: TRBV7-2; CDR3 protein: CASSSLLAGVSDMQYF; CDR3 DNA: TGTGCCAGCAGCTCCCTTCTGGCGGGAGTATCAGATATGCAGTATTTT
clone size: NA; D gene: NA; J gene: TRBJ2-7; V gene: TRBV20-1; CDR3 protein: CSAPVGVYEQYF; CDR3 DNA: TGCAGTGCCCCTGTGGGGGTCTACGAGCAGTACTTC
clone size: NA; D gene: NA; J gene: TRBJ1-4; V gene: TRBV5-1; CDR3 protein: CASSPWGAYEKLFF; CDR3 DNA: TGCGCCAGCAGCCCCTGGGGGGCTTACGAAAAACTGTTTTTT
clone size: NA; D gene: NA; J gene: TRBJ2-7; V gene: TRBV20-1; CDR3 protein: CSATSLRNYEQYF; CDR3 DNA: TGCAGTGCTACGAGTTTACGTAATTACGAGCAGTACTTC
clone size: few; D gene: TRBD2; J gene: TRBJ2-1; V gene: TRBV7-3; CDR3 protein: CASSLTRTSGHNEQFF; CDR3 DNA: TGTGCCAGCAGCCTTACTCGGACTAGCGGGCACAATGAGCAGTTCTTC
clone size: NA; D gene: NA; J gene: TRBJ1-5; V gene: TRBV6-1; CDR3 protein: CASRENYSNQPQHF; CDR3 DNA: TGTGCCAGCAGAGAGAATTATAGCAATCAGCCCCAGCATTTT
clone size: NA; D gene: TRBD1; J gene: TRBJ2-1; V gene: TRBV20-1; CDR3 protein: CSAFGQGANSEQFF; CDR3 DNA: TGCAGTGCTTTTGGACAGGGGGCTAATAGTGAGCAGTTCTTC
clone size: NA; D gene: TRBD2; J gene: TRBJ2-7; V gene: TRBV9; CDR3 protein: CASSEGLAGEGAALYEQYF; CDR3 DNA: TGTGCCAGCAGCGAGGGACTAGCGGGAGAGGGAGCCGCCCTTTACGAGCAGTACTTC
clone size: NA; D gene: NA; J gene: TRBJ2-3; V gene: TRBV7-9; CDR3 protein: CARSDDSDTQYF; CDR3 DNA: TGTGCCAGATCGGACGATTCAGATACGCAGTATTTT
clone size: few; D gene: TRBD1; J gene: TRBJ2-1; V gene: TRBV10-2; CDR3 protein: CASTDSGTGGYNEQFF; CDR3 DNA: TGCGCCAGCACCGACTCCGGGACAGGGGGCTACAATGAGCAGTTCTTC